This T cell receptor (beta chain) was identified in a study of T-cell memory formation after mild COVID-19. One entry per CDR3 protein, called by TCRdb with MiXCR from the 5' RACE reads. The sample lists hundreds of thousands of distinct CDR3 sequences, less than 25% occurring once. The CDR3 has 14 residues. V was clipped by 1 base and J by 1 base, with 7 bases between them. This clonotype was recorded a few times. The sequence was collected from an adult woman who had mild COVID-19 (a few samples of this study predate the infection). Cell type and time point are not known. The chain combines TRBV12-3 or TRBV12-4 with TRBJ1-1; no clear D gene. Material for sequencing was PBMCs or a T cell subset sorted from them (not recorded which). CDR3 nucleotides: TGTGCCAGCAGTTTAGTAAGCAGGAACACTGAAGCTTTCTTT. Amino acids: CASSLVSRNTEAFF.